This T cell receptor (beta chain) was captured in a study of cytomegalovirus exposure and HLA in healthy donors. PCR involved 60 Vbeta and 13 Jbeta primers. Here immunoSEQ multiplex PCR was the method, and the copy in TCRdb shows in-frame clones only, minus some. This sample yields roughly 110,000 clones, of which around 72% are seen a single time; approximately 14% belongs to the top ten. Note on this clone: Antigen specificity is unknown.

General study findings and limits: The only immune exposure information that was available was CMV serostatus. The listing of roughly 160 TCR beta chains classed them as cytomegalovirus-associated.

In germline, CDR1 is SQVTM, CDR2 ANQGSEA. V was clipped by 7 bases and J by 8 bases, with 14 bases between them. The CDR3 is 11 residues long. Sequences were obtained from PBMCs. This sequence joins TRBV29-1 and TRBJ1-2; D possibly corresponds to TRBD1 (5 bases). The source is a woman between 35 and 50 years old in good health and CMV-seropositive. The chain's CDR3 is CSAGGSEGYTF. The CDR3 DNA reads TGCAGCGCCGGGGGGTCGGAAGGCTACACCTTC.